This entry concerns a single TCR beta chain. V was pared by 3 bases and J by 3 bases, with 12 bases between. Germline CDR1 reads MDHEN; CDR2 reads SYDVKM. This CDR3 spans 14 amino acids. Authors' methods: Counts of nucleated cells, estimated from reference gene primer amplification, were obtained. Repertoires were generated with immunoSEQ multiplex PCR, while TCRdb's copy carries only in-frame clones and drops some. The D gene and trimming were derived from the DNA, and the V and J assignments and clone size from that table. The sample includes roughly 80,000 clones, 65% to 85% of them seen just once. The entry originates in a study of blood T cell repertoires in COVID-19.

Input material: peripheral blood. This sequence joins TRBV28 and TRBJ2-7, with D possibly matching TRBD1 (6 bases). This sequence was found in a woman older than 75 with acute or convalescent COVID-19. CDR3 region: CASSLPGTIYEQYF. In DNA, the CDR3 is TGTGCCAGCAGTTTGCCTGGGACAATCTACGAGCAGTACTTC.